The next 30 T cell receptor beta chains were all read from a single sample in a study of regulatory T cells in long-lasting Graves disease. The time point was: newly diagnosed GD, antithyroid drugs for less than 3 months. PBMC RNA was the source of the TCR library. Sequencing libraries for TCR beta were prepared with iRepertoire HTBI primers and Arm-PCR of CDR3 regions. TCRdb fed the multiplex PCR reads into MiXCR, producing one record per CDR3 protein. The data hold hundreds of thousands of distinct CDR3 sequences, with less than 20% observed a single time. The sample also formed part of further work on T cells in Graves' hyperthyroidism and ophthalmopathy.

The sample consisted of peripheral blood mononuclear cells (PBMCs), taken at new diagnosis, from a patient treated with antithyroid drugs. These TCRs come from a woman between 25 and 40 years old with Graves disease.

This clonotype was found many times. The chain is built from TRBV11-2 and TRBJ2-7; 11 bases map to TRBD2. With V trimmed by 0 bases and J by 3 bases, 7 bases remained unmatched. Germline V gene sequence: CDR1 SGHAT, CDR2 FQNNGV. CDR3 length: 17 residues. For the CDR3, the DNA is TGTGCCAGCAGCTTAGAACTAGCGGGAGTCAGCTACTACGAGCAGTACTTC. It is translated as CASSLELAGVSYYEQYF.

This clonotype occurred a few times. The chain uses TRBV10-3 and TRBJ2-7, with D perhaps matching TRBD1 or TRBD2 (5 bases each). The length of the CDR3 is 13 residues. Germline V lookup: CDR1 ENHRY, CDR2 SYGVKD. V was pared by 11 bases and J by 1 base, with 15 bases between. CDR3 residues: CALRGTESYEQYF. The CDR3, as DNA: TGTGCCCTCCGAGGGACGGAATCCTACGAGCAGTACTTC.

This clonotype was seen only a few times. The genes are TRBV20-1 and TRBJ2-7, with unresolved D. Per the germline V gene, CDR1 is DFQATT and CDR2 is SNEGSKA (reference sequence). The CDR3 has 15 amino acids. V was trimmed by 0 bases and J by 2 bases, leaving 14 bases between them. This chain's CDR3 is CSARDWRRSTYEQYF. Written as DNA, the CDR3 is TGCAGTGCTAGAGATTGGCGGCGAAGTACCTACGAGCAGTACTTC.

The chain recombines TRBV11-2 with TRBJ2-5, with D hard to call. V lost 3 bases and J 2 bases, leaving 19 bases between the germline ends. Per germline, CDR1 SGHAT and CDR2 FQNNGV. The CDR3 extends over 17 amino acids. The CDR3 sequence is CASSFRFALTPQETQYF. The CDR3 DNA reads as TGTGCCAGCAGCTTTAGATTCGCTTTGACGCCACAAGAGACCCAGTACTTC.

There are a few counts of this clonotype. The J gene is TRBJ2-1, the V gene TRBV12-3 or TRBV12-4; 13 bases match TRBD2. This CDR3 contains 15 residues. Germline trimming cut 3 bases from V and 15 bases from J; bases unmatched to any gene: 11. This chain's CDR3 is CASSLGLAGIVLMFF. CDR3 in DNA: TGTGCCAGCAGTTTGGGACTAGCGGGAATAGTCTTAATGTTCTTC.

The V gene is TRBV5-1, the J gene TRBJ1-3; tentatively, D is TRBD1 (5 bases). This CDR3 region has 15 residues. Germline-derived CDR1 and CDR2 are SGHRS and YFSETQ. The V end was cut by 4 bases, the J end by 3 bases, with 14 bases between. The CDR3 DNA follows: TGCGCCAGCAGCCCATTCCGGACAAATGGAAACACCATATATTTT. The encoded protein is CASSPFRTNGNTIYF.

The chain recombines TRBV4-1 with TRBJ2-7; D is unclear. The length of the CDR3 is 14 residues. V dropped 1 base and J dropped 3 bases, with 10 bases sitting between them. CDR1 is MGHRA and CDR2 is YSYEKL in the germline V gene. In DNA, the CDR3 is TGCGCCAGCAGCCAAGGTCCGGGCTACTACGAGCAGTACTTC. It codes for CASSQGPGYYEQYF.

The sample holds a few counts of this clonotype. This sequence joins TRBV5-1 and TRBJ2-3; the match to TRBD1 covers 7 bases. The CDR3 loop spans 14 amino acids. The germline gives CDR1 SGHRS, CDR2 YFSETQ. V gave up 7 bases and J gave up 2 bases; unmatched junction bases: 7. The CDR3 bases are TGCGCCAGCTTTAAGGGACAGAACACAGATACGCAGTATTTT. Protein sequence: CASFKGQNTDTQYF. Full variable domain (remainder filled in from reference TRBV5-1 and TRBJ2-3): KAGVTQTPRYLIKTRGQQVTLSCSPISGHRSVSWYQQTPGQGLQFLFEYFSETQRNKGNFPGRFSGRQFSNSRSEMNVSTLELGDSALYLCASFKGQNTDTQYFGPGTRLTVL.

This clonotype has more than one count but fewer than ten. The V gene is TRBV6-1, the J gene TRBJ1-2; possibly TRBD1 for D (5 bases). V dropped 6 bases and J dropped 8 bases, with 19 bases sitting between them. The CDR3 is 14 amino acids. The germline V gene has CDR1 MNHNS and CDR2 SASEGT. The CDR3 sequence is CASSRDPVFTGYTF. CDR3 sequence (DNA): TGTGCCAGCAGCCGGGACCCCGTGTTTACCGGCTACACCTTC.

This clonotype came up many times. The rearrangement links TRBV7-9 to TRBJ2-1, with no clear D. The germline V and J ends were trimmed by 4 bases and 5 bases, with 12 bases remaining between them. CDR3 length: 14 residues. Germline loops: CDR1 SEHNR, CDR2 FQNEAQ (reference sequence). CDR3 in amino acids: CASSSLLQNNEQFF. DNA for the CDR3: TGTGCCAGCAGCTCCCTTCTACAGAACAATGAGCAGTTCTTC.

This clonotype occurred once. This rearrangement joins TRBV19 to TRBJ1-1; the match to TRBD1 covers 9 bases. The germline V gene encodes CDR1 LNHDA and CDR2 SQIVND (reference sequence). The CDR3 is made up of 15 amino acids. The J segment lost 5 bases and the V segment lost 6 bases, leaving 10 bases of the junction unmatched. This CDR3 reads CASSNPGQGGTEAFF. The CDR3 nucleotides read TGTGCCAGTAGCAACCCGGGACAGGGAGGGACTGAAGCTTTCTTT.

There are many counts of this clonotype. The V gene is TRBV12-3 or TRBV12-4, the J gene TRBJ2-3; perhaps TRBD1 as D (5 bases). V was shortened by 3 bases and J by 2 bases, with 12 bases between the two germline ends. This CDR3 region has 15 residues. CDR3 bases: TGTGCCAGCAGTTTTGGGGCCGGATACACAGATACGCAGTATTTT. Translated, it gives CASSFGAGYTDTQYF.

The chain combines TRBV5-5 with TRBJ1-6; D is unresolved. The CDR3 extends over 14 amino acids. CDR1 and CDR2 (germline): SGHKS, YYEKEE (reference sequence). V dropped 4 bases and J dropped 7 bases, with 12 bases sitting between them. DNA for the CDR3: TGTGCCAGCAGCCGCGAACCCGGAAATTCACCCCTCCACTTT. Its protein is CASSREPGNSPLHF.

This clonotype showed up many times. The chain is built from TRBV29-1 and TRBJ1-6; TRBD1 aligns across 7 bases. The CDR3 covers 14 residues. Germline CDR1 and CDR2: SQVTM and ANQGSEA. Unmatched junction bases numbered 7, after V lost 6 bases and J lost 5 bases. DNA for the CDR3: TGCAGCGTGGGACAAGGGACAGATAATTCACCCCTCCACTTT. It specifies CSVGQGTDNSPLHF.

The J gene is TRBJ2-1, the V gene TRBV19; TRBD2 matches at 12 bases. The ends lost 9 bases at V and 13 bases at J; junction bases unmatched: 25. Germline V gene sequence: CDR1 LNHDA, CDR2 SQIVND (reference sequence). The CDR3 consists of 18 residues. The CDR3 loop is CASEVGLGLRTSGIKQFF. The CDR3 bases are TGTGCCAGCGAAGTAGGTCTTGGTTTACGGACTAGCGGGATTAAACAGTTCTTC.

This chain links TRBV19 with TRBJ1-6; no clear D. Trimming took 7 bases from V and 8 from J, leaving 18 bases between them. Germline loops: CDR1 LNHDA, CDR2 SQIVND (reference sequence). This CDR3 region has 15 residues. CDR3 in DNA: TGTGCCAGTACCCCATGGGGTGGTTCGGATTCACCCCTCCACTTT. It encodes CASTPWGGSDSPLHF.

This clonotype has just a few counts. The rearrangement uses TRBV7-2 and TRBJ2-2, with a weak D call TRBD2 (6 bases). Between the trimmed V and J ends, which lost 10 bases and 7 bases, there was a span of 19 bases. The CDR3 loop spans 14 amino acids. CDR1 and CDR2 (germline): SGHTA, FQGNSA. CDR3: CATRLRGGGGELFF. Written as DNA, the CDR3 is TGTGCCACCCGTCTTAGGGGAGGAGGCGGGGAGCTGTTTTTT.

The sample holds many counts of this clonotype. This chain connects TRBV12-3 or TRBV12-4 to TRBJ1-1, with D hard to call. With 4 bases removed from V and 1 base from J, the gap between germline ends came to 7 bases. The CDR3 sequence is 13 residues long. CDR3 nucleotides: TGTGCCAGCAGTTCCCGTTCGAACACTGAAGCTTTCTTT. It is translated as CASSSRSNTEAFF.

This clonotype was observed at least ten times. The rearrangement joins TRBV28 to TRBJ2-5; TRBD1 aligns across 8 bases. The CDR3 length is 15 residues. V lost 2 bases, J lost 4 bases, and 6 bases stayed unmatched. CDR1 is MDHEN and CDR2 is SYDVKM in the germline V gene. The CDR3 DNA sequence: TGTGCCAGCAGTTTACCGACAGGGGCTCGAGAGACCCAGTACTTC. Its protein product is CASSLPTGARETQYF. Full variable domain (missing parts from reference TRBV28 and TRBJ2-5): DVKVTQSSRYLVKRTGEKVFLECVQDMDHENMFWYRQDPGLGLRLIYFSYDVKMKEKGDIPEGYSVSREKKERFSLILESASTNQTSMYLCASSLPTGARETQYFGPGTRLLVL.

At least ten counts were recorded for this clonotype. This rearrangement joins TRBV7-2 to TRBJ2-1; 8 positions match TRBD2. The CDR3 has 15 amino acids. V was pared by 5 bases and J by 4 bases, with 7 bases of the junction left unmatched. Germline values: CDR1 SGHTA, CDR2 FQGNSA. CDR3 amino acids: CASSTRSSGYNEQFF. The CDR3 DNA follows: TGTGCCAGCAGCACCCGCTCTAGCGGGTACAATGAGCAGTTCTTC.

In its sample, this clonotype was seen many times. The chain joins TRBV10-3 to TRBJ1-2; D gene ambiguous. Germline CDR1 reads ENHRY; CDR2 reads SYGVKD. CDR3 length: 12 amino acids. The ends were cut back, 10 bases at V and 2 bases at J, with 11 bases in the middle. The CDR3 DNA sequence: TGTGCCACCCGGGCCGAAAACTATGGCTACACCTTC. Its protein product is CATRAENYGYTF.

This clonotype was observed a handful of times. The CDR3 sequence is CAISERGKGVGRGNEQYF. The DNA for the CDR3 is TGTGCCATCAGTGAGAGGGGAAAGGGGGTGGGCAGGGGAAACGAGCAGTACTTC. J is TRBJ2-7 and V is TRBV10-3, with D possibly matching TRBD1 (6 bases). Germline CDR1 reads ENHRY; CDR2 reads SYGVKD. The V end lost 2 bases, the J end lost 5 bases, and 25 bases lay between the germline ends. CDR3 length equals 18 residues.

This clonotype appeared a few times. This chain links TRBV19 with TRBJ2-5; 9 nucleotides line up with TRBD2. V was pared by 4 bases and J by 5 bases, with 20 bases of the junction left unmatched. This CDR3 region has 19 residues. Per germline, CDR1 LNHDA and CDR2 SQIVND (reference sequence). CDR3 coding DNA: TGTGCCAGTAGTAAGGACCGATTTGGCGGGAGGGTTAGGTCGGAGACCCAGTACTTC. Amino acid sequence: CASSKDRFGGRVRSETQYF.

In its sample, this clonotype was seen many times. The J gene is TRBJ1-5, the V gene TRBV2; 10 positions agree with TRBD1. Trimming at V came to 6 bases and at J to 5 bases, leaving 7 bases not matched to a gene. Per germline, CDR1 SNHLY and CDR2 FYNNEI. The CDR3 spans 15 residues. The CDR3 DNA reads as TGTGCCAGCAGAGCCTGGGACAGGGGAGATCAGCCCCAGCATTTT. It specifies CASRAWDRGDQPQHF. Based on the CDR3 plus reference TRBV2 and TRBJ1-5, the full variable domain is EPEVTQTPSHQVTQMGQEVILRCVPISNHLYFYWYRQILGQKVEFLVSFYNNEISEKSEIFDDQFSVERPDGSNFTLKIRSTKLEDSAMYFCASRAWDRGDQPQHFGDGTRLSIL.

The chain carries TRBV6-2 or TRBV6-3 and TRBJ2-3; D possibly corresponds to TRBD2 (6 bases). V lost 1 base to trimming and J lost 0 bases, with 14 bases between them. This CDR3 is built from 17 residues. Germline V gives CDR1 MNHEY, CDR2 SVGEGT. The CDR3 bases are TGTGCCAGCAGTTACTTTCTCACTAGCCCCAGCACAGATACGCAGTATTTT. This translates into CASSYFLTSPSTDTQYF.

This clonotype was found a few times. The chain uses TRBV15 and TRBJ1-5, with D perhaps matching TRBD1 (5 bases). The CDR3 contains 14 residues. V gave up 1 base and J gave up 6 bases, with 10 bases separating them. Germline loops: CDR1 LNHNV, CDR2 YYDKDF (reference sequence). CDR3 bases: TGTGCCACCAGCAGAGTCGCGGGGGGTCAGCCCCAGCATTTT. Translated: CATSRVAGGQPQHF.

V is TRBV4-1 and J is TRBJ2-7; a weak D match, TRBD2 (6 bases). The germline V gene has CDR1 MGHRA and CDR2 YSYEKL. V was cut by 5 bases and J by 3 bases, with 20 bases left in between. The CDR3 length is 16 residues. In DNA form, the CDR3 reads TGCGCCAGCAGCAGCCTTATTGGGGGGTCGGACTACGAGCAGTACTTC. Encoded protein: CASSSLIGGSDYEQYF.

Ten or more counts support this clonotype. This chain uses TRBV29-1 with TRBJ2-7; the D is unclear. CDR1 is SQVTM, CDR2 ANQGSEA, per germline. The V and J ends lost 4 bases and 3 bases respectively, with 16 bases between them. This CDR3 is built from 14 residues. CDR3 bases: TGCAGCGTTGGACGGCTGGGCGGAGACTACGAGCAGTACTTC. It translates to CSVGRLGGDYEQYF.

A few counts support this clonotype. The chain recombines TRBV7-2 with TRBJ2-5; 7 bases align to TRBD1. There are 13 residues in the CDR3. CDR1 and CDR2 (germline): SGHTA, FQGNSA. V was clipped by 6 bases and J by 4 bases; unmatched bases: 5. CDR3 residues: CASSSYRGETQYF. DNA of the CDR3: TGTGCCAGCAGTTCCTACAGGGGAGAGACCCAGTACTTC.

The chain employs TRBV15 and TRBJ1-5, with D uncertain. This CDR3 comprises 16 residues. V dropped 0 bases and J dropped 6 bases, with 15 bases sitting between them. CDR1 is LNHNV and CDR2 is YYDKDF in the germline V gene (reference sequence). CDR3 DNA sequence: TGTGCCACCAGCAGAGATCAGTTTGGGCCGGGTCAGCCCCAGCATTTT. Protein: CATSRDQFGPGQPQHF.